The T cell receptor (beta chain) under discussion was sequenced for a study of long-term antiretroviral therapy in people with HIV. The run of the v3.0 immunoSEQ assay was at survey level. Sequencing used immunoSEQ multiplex PCR; TCRdb keeps in-frame clones, though not all of them. In the table there are approximately 20,000 clones, roughly 80% of which are singletons. Germline assignment: CDR1 SGHTA and CDR2 FQGTGA. This CDR3 region has 13 residues. Trimming took off 4 bases at V and 5 bases at J, with 8 bases between the two ends. Of note for this clone: What it binds is unknown.

Findings and caveats of the study: Despite increasing after ART, diversity remained lower than that of transplant donor controls.

It was in the United States that all participants with HIV were treated. This receptor was taken from a man younger than 35 with HIV. This chain uses TRBV7-3 with TRBJ2-2; perhaps TRBD1 as D (5 bases). The material was unsorted PBMCs, obtained roughly 4 years after starting antiretroviral therapy. As DNA, the CDR3 is TGTGCCAGCAGCTCCAGACAGACCGGGGAGCTGTTTTTT. Amino acid sequence: CASSSRQTGELFF.